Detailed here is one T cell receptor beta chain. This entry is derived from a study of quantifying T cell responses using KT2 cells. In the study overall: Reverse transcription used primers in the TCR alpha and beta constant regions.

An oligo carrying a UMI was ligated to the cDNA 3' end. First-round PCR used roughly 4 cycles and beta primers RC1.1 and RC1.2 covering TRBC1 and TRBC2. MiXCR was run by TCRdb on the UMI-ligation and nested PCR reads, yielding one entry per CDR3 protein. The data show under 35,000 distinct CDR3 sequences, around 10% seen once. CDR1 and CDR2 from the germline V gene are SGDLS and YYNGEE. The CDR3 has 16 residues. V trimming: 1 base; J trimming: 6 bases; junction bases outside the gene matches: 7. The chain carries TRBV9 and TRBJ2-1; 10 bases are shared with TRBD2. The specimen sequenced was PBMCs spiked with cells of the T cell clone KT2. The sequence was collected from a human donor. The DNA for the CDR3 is TGTGCCAGCAGCGTACAGCCGGGACTAGCGCTCAATGAGCAGTTCTTC. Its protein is CASSVQPGLALNEQFF.